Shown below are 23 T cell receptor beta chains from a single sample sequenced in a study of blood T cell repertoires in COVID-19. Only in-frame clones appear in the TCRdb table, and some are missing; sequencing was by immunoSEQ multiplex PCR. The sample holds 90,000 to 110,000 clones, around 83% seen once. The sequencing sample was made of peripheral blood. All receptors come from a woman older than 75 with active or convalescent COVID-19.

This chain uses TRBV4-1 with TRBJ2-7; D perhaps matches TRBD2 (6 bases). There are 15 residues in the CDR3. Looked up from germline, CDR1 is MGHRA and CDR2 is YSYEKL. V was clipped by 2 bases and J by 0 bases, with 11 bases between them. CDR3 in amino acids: CASSQYHGSSYEQYF. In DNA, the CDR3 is TGCGCCAGCAGCCAATATCACGGGAGCTCCTACGAGCAGTACTTC.

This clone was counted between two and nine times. The CDR3 loop is CASSRTSGTGELFF. CDR3 DNA sequence: TGTGCCAGCAGCCGAACATCGGGAACCGGGGAGCTGTTTTTT. This rearrangement joins TRBV3-1 (or the pseudogene TRBV3-2) to TRBJ2-2, with D perhaps matching TRBD2 (5 bases). The germline V gene encodes CDR1 LGHDT and CDR2 YNNKEL (reference sequence). Between the trimmed V and J ends, which lost 4 bases and 5 bases, there was a span of 11 bases. The CDR3 has 14 residues.

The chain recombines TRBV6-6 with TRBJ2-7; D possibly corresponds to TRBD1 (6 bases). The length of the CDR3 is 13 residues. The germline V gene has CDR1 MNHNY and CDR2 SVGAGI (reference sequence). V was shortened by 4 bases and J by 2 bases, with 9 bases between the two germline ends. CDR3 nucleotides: TGTGCCAGCAGTTCTGGACAGCCCTACGAGCAGTACTTC. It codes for CASSSGQPYEQYF.

The DNA for the CDR3 is TGCGCCAGCAGCCCAGGCTACGACAATGAGCAGTTCTTC. Residues: CASSPGYDNEQFF. The V gene is TRBV4-1, the J gene TRBJ2-1; D remains ambiguous. V lost 4 bases to trimming and J lost 5 bases, with 9 bases between them. The CDR3 totals 13 residues. Germline V CDR1 and CDR2: MGHRA, YSYEKL.

The CDR3 protein is CASSTGQLIEAFF. The CDR3 DNA sequence: TGCGCCAGCAGCACCGGACAGCTAATCGAAGCTTTCTTT. The chain recombines TRBV5-1 with TRBJ1-1, with D tentatively TRBD1 (6 bases). CDR3 size: 13 residues. V lost 4 bases and J 8 bases, leaving 15 bases between the germline ends. From germline, CDR1 is SGHRS and CDR2 YFSETQ. The whole variable domain, remainder taken from reference TRBV5-1 and TRBJ1-1, is KAGVTQTPRYLIKTRGQQVTLSCSPISGHRSVSWYQQTPGQGLQFLFEYFSETQRNKGNFPGRFSGRQFSNSRSEMNVSTLELGDSALYLCASSTGQLIEAFFGQGTRLTVV.

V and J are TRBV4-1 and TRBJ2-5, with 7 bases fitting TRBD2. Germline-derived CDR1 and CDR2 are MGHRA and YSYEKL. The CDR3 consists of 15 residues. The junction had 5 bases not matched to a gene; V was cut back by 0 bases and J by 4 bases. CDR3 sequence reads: CASSQDLGGGETQYF. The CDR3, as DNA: TGCGCCAGCAGCCAAGATCTTGGGGGGGGAGAGACCCAGTACTTC.

The CDR3 DNA is TGTGCCAGCAGTAGGGGATACAGGGTCTACGAGCAGTACTTC. This gives the protein CASSRGYRVYEQYF. This chain connects TRBV6-5 to TRBJ2-7; maybe TRBD1 (6 bases). Deletions cut 5 bases from V and 3 bases from J, with 14 bases between. CDR3 length: 14 amino acids. Per the germline V gene, CDR1 is MNHEY and CDR2 is SVGAGI.

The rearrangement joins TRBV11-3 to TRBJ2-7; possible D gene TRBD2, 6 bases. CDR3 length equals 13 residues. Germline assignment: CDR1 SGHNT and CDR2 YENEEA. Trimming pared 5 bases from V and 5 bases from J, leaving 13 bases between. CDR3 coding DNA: TGTGCCAGCAGCCCTCTGTCGGGGGACGAGCAGTACTTC. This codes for CASSPLSGDEQYF.

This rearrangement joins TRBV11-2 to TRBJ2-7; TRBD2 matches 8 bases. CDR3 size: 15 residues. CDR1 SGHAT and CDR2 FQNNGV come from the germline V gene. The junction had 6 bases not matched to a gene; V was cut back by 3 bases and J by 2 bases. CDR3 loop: CASSLSSGLTYEQYF. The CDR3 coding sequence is TGTGCCAGCAGCTTGTCTAGCGGGCTGACCTACGAGCAGTACTTC.

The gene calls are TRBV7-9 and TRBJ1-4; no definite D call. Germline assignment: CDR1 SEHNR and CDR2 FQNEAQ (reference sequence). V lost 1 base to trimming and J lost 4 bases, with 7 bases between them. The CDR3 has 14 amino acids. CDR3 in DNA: TGTGCCAGCAGCTTAGGCAGATTTAATGAAAAACTGTTTTTT. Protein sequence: CASSLGRFNEKLFF.

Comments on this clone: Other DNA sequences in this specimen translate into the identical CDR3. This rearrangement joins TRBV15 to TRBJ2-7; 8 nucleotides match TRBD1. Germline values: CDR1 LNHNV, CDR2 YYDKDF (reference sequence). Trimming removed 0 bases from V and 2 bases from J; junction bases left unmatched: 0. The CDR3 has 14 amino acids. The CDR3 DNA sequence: TGTGCCACCAGCAGAGACAGGGGGCCCTACGAGCAGTACTTC. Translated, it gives CATSRDRGPYEQYF.

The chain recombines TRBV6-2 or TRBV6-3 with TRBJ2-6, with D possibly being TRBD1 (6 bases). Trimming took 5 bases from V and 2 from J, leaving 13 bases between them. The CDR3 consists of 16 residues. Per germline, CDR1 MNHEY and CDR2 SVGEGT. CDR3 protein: CASSTDSWTGANVLTF. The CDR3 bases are TGTGCCAGCAGTACGGACAGTTGGACTGGGGCCAACGTCCTGACTTTC.

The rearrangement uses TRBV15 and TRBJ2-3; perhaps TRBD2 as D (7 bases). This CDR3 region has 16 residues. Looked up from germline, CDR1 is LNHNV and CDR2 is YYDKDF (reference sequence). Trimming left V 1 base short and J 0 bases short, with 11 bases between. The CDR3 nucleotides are TGTGCCACCAGCAGAGGGGGGGGGCTTAGCACAGATACGCAGTATTTT. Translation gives CATSRGGGLSTDTQYF. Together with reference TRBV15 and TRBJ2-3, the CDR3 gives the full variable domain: DAMVIQNPRYQVTQFGKPVTLSCSQTLNHNVMYWYQQKSSQAPKLLFHYYDKDFNNEADTPDNFQSRRPNTSFCFLDIRSPGLGDTAMYLCATSRGGGLSTDTQYFGPGTRLTVL.

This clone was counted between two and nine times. The CDR3 coding sequence is TGCGCCAGCAGCCCCGGAGCAACTAATGAAAAACTGTTTTTT. Its protein product is CASSPGATNEKLFF. The V and J genes are TRBV5-1 and TRBJ1-4; unclear D gene. Germline lookup yields CDR1 SGHRS and CDR2 YFSETQ. The V gene lost 4 bases and the J gene lost 0 bases, with 7 bases spanning the gap. The CDR3 has 14 residues.

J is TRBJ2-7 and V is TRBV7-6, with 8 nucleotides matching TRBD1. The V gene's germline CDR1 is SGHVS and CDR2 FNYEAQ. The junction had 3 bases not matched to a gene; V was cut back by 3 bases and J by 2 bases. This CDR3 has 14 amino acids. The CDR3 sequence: CASSFGQGTYEQYF. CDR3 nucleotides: TGTGCCAGCAGCTTTGGACAGGGTACCTACGAGCAGTACTTC.

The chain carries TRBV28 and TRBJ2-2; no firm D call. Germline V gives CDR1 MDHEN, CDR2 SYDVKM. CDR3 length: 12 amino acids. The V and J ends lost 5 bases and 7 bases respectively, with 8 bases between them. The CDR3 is CASSPEVGELFF. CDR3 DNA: TGTGCCAGCAGTCCCGAGGTCGGGGAGCTGTTTTTT.

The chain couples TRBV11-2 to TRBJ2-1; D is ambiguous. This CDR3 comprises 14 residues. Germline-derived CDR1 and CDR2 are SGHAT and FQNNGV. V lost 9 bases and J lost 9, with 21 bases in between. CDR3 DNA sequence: TGTGCCAGTGAAAATGGGCTTCCACTGGGTGAGCAGTTCTTC. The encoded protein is CASENGLPLGEQFF.

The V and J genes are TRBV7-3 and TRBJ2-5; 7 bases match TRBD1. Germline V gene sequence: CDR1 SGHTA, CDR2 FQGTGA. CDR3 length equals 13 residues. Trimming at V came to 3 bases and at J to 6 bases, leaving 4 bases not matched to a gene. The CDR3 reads CASSFEGAKTQYF. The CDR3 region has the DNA TGTGCCAGCAGCTTTGAGGGGGCGAAGACCCAGTACTTC.

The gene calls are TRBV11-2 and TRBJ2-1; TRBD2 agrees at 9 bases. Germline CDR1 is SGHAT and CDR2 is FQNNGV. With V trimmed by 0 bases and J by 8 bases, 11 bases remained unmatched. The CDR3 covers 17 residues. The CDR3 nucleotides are TGTGCCAGCAGCTTAGATTTAACCGGGACTAGCTGGTATGAGCAGTTCTTC. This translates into CASSLDLTGTSWYEQFF.

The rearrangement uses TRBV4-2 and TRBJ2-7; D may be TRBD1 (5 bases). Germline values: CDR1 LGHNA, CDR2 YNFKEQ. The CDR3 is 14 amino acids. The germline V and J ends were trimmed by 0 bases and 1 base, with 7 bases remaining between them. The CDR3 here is CASSQDKGSYEQYF. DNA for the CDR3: TGTGCCAGCAGCCAAGACAAGGGGTCCTACGAGCAGTACTTC.

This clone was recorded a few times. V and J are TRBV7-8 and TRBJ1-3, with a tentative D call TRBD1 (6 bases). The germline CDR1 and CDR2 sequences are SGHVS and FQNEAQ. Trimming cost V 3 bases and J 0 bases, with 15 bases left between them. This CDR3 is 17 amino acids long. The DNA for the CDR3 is TGTGCCAGCAGCTTTAGGGGGAAACCTGTCTCTGGAAACACCATATATTTT. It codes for CASSFRGKPVSGNTIYF.

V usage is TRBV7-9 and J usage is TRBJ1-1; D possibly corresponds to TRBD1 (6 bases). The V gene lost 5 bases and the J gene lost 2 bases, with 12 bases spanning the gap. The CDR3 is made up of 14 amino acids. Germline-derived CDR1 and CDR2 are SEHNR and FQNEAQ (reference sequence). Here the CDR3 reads CASSLGQLNTEAFF. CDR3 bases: TGTGCCAGCAGCCTAGGACAGCTTAACACTGAAGCTTTCTTT.

The CDR3 DNA sequence: TGCGCCAGCAGTGAGTTCGCGTCTAGCGGGACCTACGAGCAGTACTTC. This gives the protein CASSEFASSGTYEQYF. V gene TRBV10-2 combines with J gene TRBJ2-7, with 9 positions matching TRBD2. Germline V lookup: CDR1 WSHSY, CDR2 SAAADI. This CDR3 is built from 16 residues. The trim removed 1 base at V and 2 bases at J, leaving 6 bases unmatched.